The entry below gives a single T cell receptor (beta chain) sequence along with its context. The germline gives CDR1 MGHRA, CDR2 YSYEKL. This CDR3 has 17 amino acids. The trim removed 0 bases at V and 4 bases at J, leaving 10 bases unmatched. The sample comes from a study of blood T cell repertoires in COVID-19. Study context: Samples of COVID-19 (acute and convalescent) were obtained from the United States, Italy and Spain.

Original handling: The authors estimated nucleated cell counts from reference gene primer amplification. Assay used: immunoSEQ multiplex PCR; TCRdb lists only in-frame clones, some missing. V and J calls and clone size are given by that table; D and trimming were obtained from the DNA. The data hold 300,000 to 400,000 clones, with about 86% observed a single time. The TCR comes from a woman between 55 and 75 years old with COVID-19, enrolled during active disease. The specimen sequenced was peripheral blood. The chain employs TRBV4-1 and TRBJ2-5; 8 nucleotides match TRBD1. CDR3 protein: CASSQDAQTGTGETQYF. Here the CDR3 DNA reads TGCGCCAGCAGCCAAGACGCTCAAACCGGGACAGGAGAGACCCAGTACTTC.